Presented here are 5 T cell receptor beta chains from one specimen sequenced in a study of a mutant IDH1 vaccine in newly diagnosed glioma. Produced via immunoSEQ multiplex PCR; TCRdb's table is partial and in-frame only. The data hold about 98,000 clones, with about 90% observed a single time. The time point: baseline, week 1 (first vaccination visit). The treatment denotes: pre-vaccination baseline after standard-of-care therapy. The input for sequencing was PBMCs, taken from a glioma patient treated with radiotherapy, temozolomide or both. Receptor source: a woman in her fifties or sixties with glioma.

This clone was seen more than once but under ten times. The chain links TRBV18 to TRBJ2-7; the D gene could be TRBD1 or TRBD2 (5 bases each). The CDR3 extends over 14 amino acids. V lost 4 bases and J 1 base, leaving 11 bases between the germline ends. Germline V gene sequence: CDR1 KGHSH, CDR2 LQKENI. The CDR3 region has the DNA TGTGCCAGCTCACTGGGGACGGATTCCTACGAGCAGTACTTC. Amino acid sequence: CASSLGTDSYEQYF.

This clone appeared once. This sequence joins TRBV9 and TRBJ2-7, with no clear D. Germline values: CDR1 SGDLS, CDR2 YYNGEE. This CDR3 spans 15 amino acids. Trimming shortened V by 0 bases and J by 0 bases, and 10 bases separated the two germline ends. The CDR3, as DNA: TGTGCCAGCAGCGTAGGAATAGGGAACTCCTACGAGCAGTACTTC. Translation: CASSVGIGNSYEQYF.

This clone has a handful of counts. This chain links TRBV14 with TRBJ1-1; D ambiguous. The length of the CDR3 is 13 residues. Germline values: CDR1 SGHDN, CDR2 FVKESK. V was trimmed by 0 bases and J by 8 bases, leaving 10 bases between them. The CDR3 DNA reads TGTGCCAGCAGCCAAGATTTGGGGTCAGAAGCTTTCTTT. Its protein is CASSQDLGSEAFF.

The rearrangement joins TRBV19 to TRBJ2-5; D perhaps matches TRBD2 (5 bases). The CDR3 spans 15 residues. The V gene's germline CDR1 is LNHDA and CDR2 SQIVND (reference sequence). Trimming took off 1 base at V and 4 bases at J, with 13 bases between the two ends. The CDR3 sequence: CASSIARGLGETQYF. CDR3 in DNA: TGTGCCAGTAGTATAGCTCGAGGACTTGGAGAGACCCAGTACTTC.

The V call is TRBV4-1, the J call TRBJ2-7, with D perhaps TRBD2 (5 bases). The CDR3 loop spans 14 amino acids. Trimming shortened V by 3 bases and J by 3 bases, and 12 bases separated the two germline ends. Looked up from germline, CDR1 is MGHRA and CDR2 is YSYEKL. The CDR3 region is CASSQQDGLYEQYF. The CDR3 DNA reads TGCGCCAGCAGCCAGCAGGACGGACTCTACGAGCAGTACTTC.